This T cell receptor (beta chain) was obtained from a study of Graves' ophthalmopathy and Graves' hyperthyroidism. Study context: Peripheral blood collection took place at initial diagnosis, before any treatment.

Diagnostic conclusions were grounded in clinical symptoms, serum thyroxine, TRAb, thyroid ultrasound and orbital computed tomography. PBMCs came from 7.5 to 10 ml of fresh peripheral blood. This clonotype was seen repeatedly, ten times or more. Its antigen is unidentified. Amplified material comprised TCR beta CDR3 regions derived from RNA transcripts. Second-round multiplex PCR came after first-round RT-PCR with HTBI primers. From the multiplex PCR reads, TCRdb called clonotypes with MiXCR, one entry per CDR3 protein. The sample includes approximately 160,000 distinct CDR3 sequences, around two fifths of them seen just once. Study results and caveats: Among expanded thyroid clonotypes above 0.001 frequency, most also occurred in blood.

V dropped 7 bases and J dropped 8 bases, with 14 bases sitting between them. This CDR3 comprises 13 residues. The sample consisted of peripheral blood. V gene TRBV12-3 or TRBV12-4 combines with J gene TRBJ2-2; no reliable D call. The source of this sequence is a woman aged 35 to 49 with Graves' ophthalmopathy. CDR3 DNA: TGTGCCAGCACCCACCGAGAGTCTGGGGAGCTGTTTTTT. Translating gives CASTHRESGELFF.